This T cell receptor (beta chain) was profiled in a study of cytomegalovirus exposure and HLA in healthy donors. Study context: A subsequent analysis stated that the roughly 130 validation repertoires were run on the same platform as the 550 to 750 first-cohort repertoires.

General study points: Associated with cytomegalovirus, according to the listing, were some 150 TCR beta chains. In vitro experiments confirmed that three CMV-associated chains were specific for CMV antigens.

In germline, CDR1 is ENHRY, CDR2 SYGVKD. The ends lost 3 bases at V and 7 bases at J; junction bases unmatched: 4. The CDR3 loop spans 15 amino acids. Profiled with immunoSEQ multiplex PCR; TCRdb holds only in-frame clones, not every one. Of 120,000 to 150,000 clones in the sample, approximately 86% were seen once. While the first cohort had 600 to 800 subjects, the donors belonged to the separate validation cohort of over a hundred subjects. This clone was seen a single time. The antigen remains undetermined. The chain couples TRBV10-3 to TRBJ2-7, with 15 bases lining up with TRBD2. This sequence originates from a man younger than 30 in good health and CMV-seropositive. The sample comprised PBMCs. The CDR3 DNA is TGTGCCATCAGTGACGGGACTAGCGGGAGGCTTGAGCAGTACTTC. It is translated as CAISDGTSGRLEQYF.